The 20 T cell receptor beta chains presented below share a single source sample, sequenced in a study of brain T cells in children with intractable seizures. The method was immunoSEQ multiplex PCR; TCRdb's version includes in-frame clones alone and lacks a portion of them. In the table there are about 120,000 clones, 90% to 95% of which are singletons. The material sequenced was peripheral blood, taken at surgery. These receptors all stem from a boy in the first two years of life with hemimegalencephaly and intractable seizures.

J is TRBJ2-7 and V is TRBV30; D is ambiguous. The CDR3 consists of 13 residues. The germline V gene encodes CDR1 GTSNPN and CDR2 SVGIG (reference sequence). The V and J ends lost 3 bases and 3 bases respectively, with 12 bases between them. As DNA, the CDR3 is TGTGCCTGGAGCGAAGACCTAGGCTACGAGCAGTACTTC. Translation: CAWSEDLGYEQYF.

The sample holds one count of this clone. The gene calls are TRBV5-1 and TRBJ2-1; D uncertain. The germline V gene encodes CDR1 SGHRS and CDR2 YFSETQ. The germline V and J ends were trimmed by 5 bases and 3 bases, with 21 bases remaining between them. The CDR3 has 17 residues. The CDR3 nucleotides are TGCGCCAGCAGTACAGCCCCACAGAACCAGGTCTACAATGAGCAGTTCTTC. The encoded protein is CASSTAPQNQVYNEQFF.

This sequence joins TRBV11-2 and TRBJ2-7, with 9 bases lining up with TRBD1. The germline CDR1 and CDR2 sequences are SGHAT and FQNNGV. The V and J ends lost 3 bases and 4 bases, in that order; junction bases with no gene match: 4. This CDR3 contains 14 residues. CDR3 in DNA: TGTGCCAGCAGCTTGGGACAGGGTAAATACGAGCAGTACTTC. Translated, it gives CASSLGQGKYEQYF.

This chain links TRBV19 with TRBJ2-3, with D perhaps matching TRBD1 (5 bases). The CDR3 is 17 residues long. CDR1 is LNHDA and CDR2 is SQIVND in the germline V gene (reference sequence). V was shortened by 2 bases and J by 4 bases, with 19 bases between the two germline ends. DNA for the CDR3: TGTGCCAGTAGTATACTGGGGATGGGGCAGGGCCCAGATACGCAGTATTTT. Translated: CASSILGMGQGPDTQYF.

This chain uses TRBV28 with TRBJ1-2; D possibly corresponds to TRBD1 (5 bases). The CDR3 spans 10 residues. Germline-derived CDR1 and CDR2 are MDHEN and SYDVKM. The CDR3 sequence: CEGYYSGYTF. CDR3 coding DNA: TGTGAGGGGTATTATAGTGGCTACACCTTC.

The chain links TRBV7-8 to TRBJ2-7, with no clear D. CDR3 length equals 14 residues. CDR1 is SGHVS, CDR2 FQNEAQ, per germline. V was pared by 6 bases and J by 0 bases, with 12 bases between. The CDR3 bases are TGTGCCAGCAGAAGGTCAATCACCTCCTACGAGCAGTACTTC. Protein: CASRRSITSYEQYF. Variable domain in full (rest from reference TRBV7-8 and TRBJ2-7): GAGVSQSPRYKVAKRGQDVALRCDPISGHVSLFWYQQALGQGPEFLTYFQNEAQLDKSGLPSDRFFAERPEGSVSTLKIQRTQQEDSAVYLCASRRSITSYEQYFGPGTRLTVT.

The chain has TRBV5-1 and TRBJ2-5; D is ambiguous. V shed 0 bases and J shed 4 bases, with 13 bases lying between them. In germline, CDR1 is SGHRS, CDR2 YFSETQ. The CDR3 sequence is 15 residues long. In DNA form, the CDR3 reads TGCGCCAGCAGCTTGGGTGGAAACTGGGGAGAGACCCAGTACTTC. It codes for CASSLGGNWGETQYF.

V usage is TRBV7-3 and J usage is TRBJ2-1; TRBD2 matches at 14 bases. Germline V gene data show CDR1 as SGHTA and CDR2 as FQGTGA. J was trimmed by 7 bases and V by 5 bases; bases with no gene match: 7. CDR3 length equals 16 residues. CDR3 sequence (DNA): TGTGCCAGCAGCGGGACTAGCGGGAGTGGGACGAATGAGCAGTTCTTC. Translation: CASSGTSGSGTNEQFF.

V usage is TRBV10-3 and J usage is TRBJ2-7; 11 nucleotides match TRBD2. Unmatched junction bases numbered 3, after V lost 4 bases and J lost 4 bases. The CDR3 spans 14 residues. Germline CDR1 is ENHRY and CDR2 is SYGVKD. This CDR3 is CAISAGTSGYEQYF. CDR3 in DNA: TGTGCCATCAGTGCCGGGACTAGCGGTTACGAGCAGTACTTC.

The chain uses TRBV5-1 and TRBJ1-3; 7 bases agree with TRBD1. CDR1 SGHRS and CDR2 YFSETQ come from the germline V gene. The CDR3 has 15 amino acids. Trimming took 4 bases from V and 2 from J; bases not matched to a gene: 6. CDR3 residues: CASSPIGTAGNTIYF. CDR3 in DNA: TGCGCCAGCAGCCCGATCGGGACAGCTGGAAACACCATATATTTT.

The V and J genes are TRBV6-5 and TRBJ2-1, with 7 bases fitting TRBD2. Per germline, CDR1 MNHEY and CDR2 SVGAGI. The CDR3 is 14 amino acids. V gave up 2 bases and J gave up 8 bases; unmatched junction bases: 6. The CDR3 DNA reads TGTGCCAGCAGTTACGCGCTAGCGGCGCATGAGCAGTTCTTC. It is translated as CASSYALAAHEQFF.

The chain links TRBV7-9 to TRBJ2-7, with D tentatively TRBD2 (5 bases). V was shortened by 1 base and J by 0 bases, with 13 bases between the two germline ends. Per the germline V gene, CDR1 is SEHNR and CDR2 is FQNEAQ (reference sequence). CDR3 size: 16 residues. CDR3 sequence reads: CASSLVGVSHSYEQYF. The CDR3 coding sequence is TGTGCCAGCAGCTTAGTCGGGGTTTCCCACTCCTACGAGCAGTACTTC.

The rearrangement joins TRBV6-5 to TRBJ2-7; 7 nucleotides agree with TRBD1. This CDR3 is 15 amino acids long. Germline loops: CDR1 MNHEY, CDR2 SVGAGI. Losses at the gene ends were 6 bases for V and 3 bases for J; bases not matched to a gene: 11. The CDR3 loop is CASSRTGAAYYEQYF. In nucleotides, the CDR3 is TGTGCCAGCAGCCGCACAGGGGCCGCATACTACGAGCAGTACTTC.

This clone was observed a single time. The chain employs TRBV5-4 and TRBJ2-7; 11 nucleotides match TRBD2. The germline gives CDR1 SGHNT, CDR2 YYREEE (reference sequence). The CDR3 runs 15 residues. The trim removed 4 bases at V and 1 base at J, leaving 4 bases unmatched. This CDR3 reads CASSLGLADSYEQYF. In DNA form, the CDR3 reads TGTGCCAGCAGCCTGGGACTAGCGGATTCCTACGAGCAGTACTTC.

This clone was seen just once. This rearrangement joins TRBV28 to TRBJ1-2; 7 nucleotides match TRBD1. CDR1 MDHEN and CDR2 SYDVKM come from the germline V gene. This CDR3 has 18 amino acids. With V trimmed by 3 bases and J by 0 bases, 13 bases remained unmatched. In DNA form, the CDR3 reads TGTGCCAGCAGTTTCTTCCGGACAGGTAGCGCCGCTAACTATGGCTACACCTTC. Its translation: CASSFFRTGSAANYGYTF.

The DNA for the CDR3 is TGTGCCAGCAGTTACGGCGGAAACACCATATATTTT. It encodes CASSYGGNTIYF. V usage is TRBV6-5 and J usage is TRBJ1-3, with no clear D. V lost 2 bases, J lost 4 bases, and 3 bases lay in between. CDR1 is MNHEY and CDR2 is SVGAGI in the germline V gene. The CDR3 loop spans 12 amino acids.

This chain joins TRBV3-1 (or the pseudogene TRBV3-2) and TRBJ1-1, with 8 positions matching TRBD1. Germline CDR1 LGHDT, CDR2 YNNKEL (reference sequence). V gave up 0 bases and J gave up 10 bases; unmatched junction bases: 10. CDR3 length equals 15 residues. CDR3 amino acids: CASSQDGGQARSAFF. The CDR3 DNA follows: TGTGCCAGCAGCCAAGATGGGGGACAGGCCCGATCAGCTTTCTTT.

The rearrangement joins TRBV15 to TRBJ2-1; 8 nucleotides line up with TRBD2. Germline V gene lookup returns CDR1 LNHNV and CDR2 YYDKDF (reference sequence). CDR3 size: 16 residues. V lost 0 bases to trimming and J lost 5 bases; unmatched junction nucleotides: 6. The CDR3 spells CATSRDLKRENNEQFF. CDR3 coding DNA: TGTGCCACCAGCAGAGATCTTAAGCGGGAGAACAATGAGCAGTTCTTC.

This chain uses TRBV4-1 with TRBJ2-3; D might be TRBD2 (5 bases). Deletions cut 3 bases from V and 5 bases from J, with 18 bases between. This CDR3 is built from 16 residues. CDR1 MGHRA and CDR2 YSYEKL come from the germline V gene. This chain's CDR3 is CASSQYGEGAGDTQYF. In DNA, the CDR3 is TGCGCCAGCAGCCAGTACGGAGAGGGTGCGGGAGATACGCAGTATTTT.

The chain has TRBV28 and TRBJ2-3; D is undetermined. Per germline, CDR1 MDHEN and CDR2 SYDVKM. Trimming shortened V by 5 bases and J by 6 bases, and 15 bases separated the two germline ends. This CDR3 spans 14 amino acids. CDR3 coding DNA: TGTGCCAGCAGTCCCCGACTCTCCGGCGATACGCAGTATTTT. Encoded protein: CASSPRLSGDTQYF.